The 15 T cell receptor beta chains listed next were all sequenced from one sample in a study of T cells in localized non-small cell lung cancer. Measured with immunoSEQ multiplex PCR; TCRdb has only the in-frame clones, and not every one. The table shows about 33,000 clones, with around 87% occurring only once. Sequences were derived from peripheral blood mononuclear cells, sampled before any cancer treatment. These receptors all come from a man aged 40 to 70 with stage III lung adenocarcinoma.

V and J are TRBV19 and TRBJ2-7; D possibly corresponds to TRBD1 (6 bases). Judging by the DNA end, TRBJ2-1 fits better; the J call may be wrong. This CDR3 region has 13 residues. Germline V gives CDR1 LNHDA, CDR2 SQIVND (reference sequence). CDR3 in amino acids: CASSIVSGDEQFF. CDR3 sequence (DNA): TGTGCCAGTAGTATAGTTTCAGGGGATGAGCAGTTCTTC.

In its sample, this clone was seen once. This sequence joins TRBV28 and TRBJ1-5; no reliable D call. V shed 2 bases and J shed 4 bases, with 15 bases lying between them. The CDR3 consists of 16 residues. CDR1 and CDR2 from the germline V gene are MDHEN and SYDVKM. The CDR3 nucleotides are TGTGCCAGCAGTTTAATGGAGGTTAGTGGGAATCAGCCCCAGCATTTT. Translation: CASSLMEVSGNQPQHF.

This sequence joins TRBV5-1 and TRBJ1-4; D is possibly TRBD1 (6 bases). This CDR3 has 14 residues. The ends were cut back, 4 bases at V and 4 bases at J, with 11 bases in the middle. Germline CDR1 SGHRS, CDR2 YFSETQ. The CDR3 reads CASSHGQLNEKLFF. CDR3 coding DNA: TGCGCCAGCAGCCATGGACAGCTTAATGAAAAACTGTTTTTT.

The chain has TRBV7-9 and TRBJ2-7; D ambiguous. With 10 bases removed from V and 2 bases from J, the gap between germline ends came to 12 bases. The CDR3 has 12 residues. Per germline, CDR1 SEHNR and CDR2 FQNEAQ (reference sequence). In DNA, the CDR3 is TGTGCCACCTCAGAGGTCACCTACGAGCAGTACTTC. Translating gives CATSEVTYEQYF.

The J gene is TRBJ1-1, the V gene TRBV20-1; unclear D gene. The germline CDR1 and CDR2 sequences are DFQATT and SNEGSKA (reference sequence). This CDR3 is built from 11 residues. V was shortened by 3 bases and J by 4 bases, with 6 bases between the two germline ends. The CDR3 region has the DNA TGCAGTGCTAGCCCCAGCACTGAAGCTTTCTTT. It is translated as CSASPSTEAFF.

CDR3 sequence: CASSRLTGSGELFF. In nucleotides, the CDR3 is TGTGCCAGCAGCCGCTTGACAGGTTCCGGGGAGCTGTTTTTT. The chain is built from TRBV25-1 and TRBJ2-2; TRBD1 might be the D (6 bases). V was shortened by 6 bases and J by 6 bases, with 14 bases between the two germline ends. CDR1 is MGHDK and CDR2 is SYGVNS in the germline V gene. This CDR3 contains 14 residues.

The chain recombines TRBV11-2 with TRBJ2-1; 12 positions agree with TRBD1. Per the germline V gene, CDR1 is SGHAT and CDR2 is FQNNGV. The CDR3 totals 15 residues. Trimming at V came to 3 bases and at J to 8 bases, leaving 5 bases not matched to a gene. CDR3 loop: CASSLGQGALDEQFF. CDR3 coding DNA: TGTGCCAGCAGCTTGGGACAGGGGGCGTTGGATGAGCAGTTCTTC.

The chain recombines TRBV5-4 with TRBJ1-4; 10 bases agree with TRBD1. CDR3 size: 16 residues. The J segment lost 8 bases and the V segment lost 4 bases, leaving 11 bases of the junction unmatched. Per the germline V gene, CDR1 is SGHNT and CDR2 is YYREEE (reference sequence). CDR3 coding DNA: TGTGCCAGCAGCCTATACTCGGGGACAGGGGCGGAAAAACTGTTTTTT. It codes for CASSLYSGTGAEKLFF.

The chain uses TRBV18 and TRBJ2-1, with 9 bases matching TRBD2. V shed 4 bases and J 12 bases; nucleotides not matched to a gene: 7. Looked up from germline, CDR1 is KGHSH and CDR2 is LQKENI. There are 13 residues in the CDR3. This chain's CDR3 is CASSQPELAGQFF. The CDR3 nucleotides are TGTGCCAGCTCACAACCTGAACTAGCGGGGCAGTTCTTC.

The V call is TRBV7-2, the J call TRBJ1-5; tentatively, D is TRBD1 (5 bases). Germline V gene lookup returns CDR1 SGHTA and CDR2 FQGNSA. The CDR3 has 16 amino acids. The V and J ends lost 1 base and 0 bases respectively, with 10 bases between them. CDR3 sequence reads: CASSLEGTASNQPQHF. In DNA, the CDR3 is TGTGCCAGCAGCTTAGAGGGGACCGCTAGCAATCAGCCCCAGCATTTT. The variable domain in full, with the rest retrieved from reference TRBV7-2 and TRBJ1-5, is GAGVSQSPSNKVTEKGKDVELRCDPISGHTALYWYRQSLGQGLEFLIYFQGNSAPDKSGLPSDRFSAERTGGSVSTLTIQRTQQEDSAVYLCASSLEGTASNQPQHFGDGTRLSIL.

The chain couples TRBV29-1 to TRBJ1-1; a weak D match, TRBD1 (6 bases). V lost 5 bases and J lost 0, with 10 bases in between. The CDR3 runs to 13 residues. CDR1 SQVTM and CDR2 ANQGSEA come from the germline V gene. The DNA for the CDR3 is TGCAGCGTTCTCAGGGGATTGAACACTGAAGCTTTCTTT. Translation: CSVLRGLNTEAFF.

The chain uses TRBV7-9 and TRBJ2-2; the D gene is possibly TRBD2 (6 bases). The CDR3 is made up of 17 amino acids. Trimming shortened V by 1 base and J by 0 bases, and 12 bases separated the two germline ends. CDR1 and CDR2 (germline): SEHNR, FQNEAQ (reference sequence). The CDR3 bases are TGTGCCAGCAGCTTAGATCGGGGGATCGCGAACACCGGGGAGCTGTTTTTT. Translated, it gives CASSLDRGIANTGELFF. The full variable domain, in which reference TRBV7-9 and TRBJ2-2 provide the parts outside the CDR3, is DTGVSQNPRHKITKRGQNVTFRCDPISEHNRLYWYRQTLGQGPEFLTYFQNEAQLEKSRLLSDRFSAERPKGSFSTLEIQRTEQGDSAMYLCASSLDRGIANTGELFFGEGSRLTVL.

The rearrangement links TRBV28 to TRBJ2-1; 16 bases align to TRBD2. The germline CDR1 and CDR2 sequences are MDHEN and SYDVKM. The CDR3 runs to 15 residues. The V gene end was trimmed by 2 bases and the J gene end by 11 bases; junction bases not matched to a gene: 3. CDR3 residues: CASSLPGLAGGQQFF. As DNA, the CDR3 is TGTGCCAGCAGTTTACCGGGACTAGCGGGGGGGCAGCAGTTCTTC.

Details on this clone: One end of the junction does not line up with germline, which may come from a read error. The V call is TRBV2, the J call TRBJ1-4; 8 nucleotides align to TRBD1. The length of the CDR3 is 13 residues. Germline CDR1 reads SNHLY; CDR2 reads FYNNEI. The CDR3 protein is CASRTRTGSGGLF. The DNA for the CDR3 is TGTGCCAGCAGAACAAGGACAGGGAGTGGGGGGTTATTT.

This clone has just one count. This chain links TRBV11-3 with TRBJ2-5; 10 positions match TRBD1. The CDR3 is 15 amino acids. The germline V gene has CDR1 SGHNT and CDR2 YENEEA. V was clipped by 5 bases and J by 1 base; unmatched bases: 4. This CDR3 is CASSIRQGAQETQYF. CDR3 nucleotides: TGTGCCAGCAGCATCCGACAGGGGGCCCAAGAGACCCAGTACTTC.